This T cell receptor beta chain was recovered during a study of shared clonotypes between healthy human individuals. Sequencing was performed with immunoSEQ multiplex PCR; in TCRdb, only in-frame clones are kept and a portion is missing. The sample lists just over 2,000,000 clones, 95% occurring once. This CDR3 is built from 18 residues. Germline CDR1 and CDR2: SGDLS and YYNGEE. V lost 2 bases, J lost 3 bases, and 23 bases lay in between. V usage is TRBV9 and J usage is TRBJ1-2; D perhaps matches TRBD1 (5 bases). The specimen was naive CD4+ T cells sorted from blood. Subset: CD45RA+ positively selected. This sequence was found in a man aged 18 to 29 in good health. In DNA, the CDR3 is TGTGCCAGCAGCGTTACATCCATGGTGGAAGTAGGGGACTATGGCTACACCTTC. Translated: CASSVTSMVEVGDYGYTF.